The 19 T cell receptor beta chains presented below share a single source sample, sequenced in a study of cytomegalovirus exposure and HLA in healthy donors. Primers included in the PCR were 60 Vbeta and 13 Jbeta primers. The data were produced by immunoSEQ multiplex PCR, yet TCRdb's version contains in-frame clones alone and is incomplete. The sample yields about 120,000 clones, over 65% seen once. Source material: PBMCs. The receptors stem from a man aged 35 to 55 in good health and CMV-seropositive.

The chain's CDR3 is CASSRGTPGTSLVGELFF. CDR3 nucleotide sequence: TGTGCCAGCAGCAGGGGGACACCCGGGACTAGCTTGGTCGGGGAGCTGTTTTTT. The rearrangement joins TRBV28 to TRBJ2-2; TRBD2 agrees at 9 bases. Per the germline V gene, CDR1 is MDHEN and CDR2 is SYDVKM. Trimming took 6 bases from V and 7 from J; bases not matched to a gene: 18. CDR3 size: 18 residues.

The chain carries TRBV15 and TRBJ1-4; TRBD1 aligns across 7 bases. This CDR3 has 20 amino acids. The V gene's germline CDR1 is LNHNV and CDR2 YYDKDF (reference sequence). With V trimmed by 2 bases and J by 3 bases, 18 bases remained unmatched. The CDR3 loop is CATSRRDWGDRAEANEKLFF. The CDR3 region has the DNA TGTGCCACCAGCAGACGTGATTGGGGTGACAGGGCGGAAGCTAATGAAAAACTGTTTTTT.

This clone was seen more than once but under ten times. One end of the junction fails to match germline, which may point to a read error. The rearrangement links TRBV19 to TRBJ1-2; D remains ambiguous. This CDR3 comprises 14 residues. CDR1 and CDR2 from the germline V gene are LNHDA and SQIVND (reference sequence). DNA of the CDR3: TGTGCCAGTAGCATAGCCGGGATGAGCTATGGCTACACCTTC. Protein: CASSIAGMSYGYTF.

The V and J genes are TRBV12-5 and TRBJ1-5; D is unclear. Deletions cut 1 base from V and 3 bases from J, with 4 bases between. This CDR3 has 13 residues. CDR1 LGHNT and CDR2 FRNRAP come from the germline V gene. The CDR3 nucleotides read TGTGCTAGTGGTTTGGGGCCCAATCAGCCCCAGCATTTT. Its protein is CASGLGPNQPQHF.

The chain employs TRBV25-1 and TRBJ1-2; possibly TRBD1 for D (6 bases). Trimming removed 5 bases from V and 4 bases from J, with 11 bases in between. This CDR3 contains 13 residues. Germline V CDR1 and CDR2: MGHDK, SYGVNS. The CDR3 DNA reads TGTGCCAGCAGTACAGGGAGTCGCTATGGCTACACCTTC. This gives the protein CASSTGSRYGYTF.

This chain uses TRBV9 with TRBJ2-3, with 8 bases aligning to TRBD2. V dropped 3 bases and J dropped 6; count of bases not matched to a gene: 12. The CDR3 has 16 amino acids. Looked up from germline, CDR1 is SGDLS and CDR2 is YYNGEE. The CDR3 DNA is TGTGCCAGCAGCGAGGGCTTAGCGGGAAATTGGGATACGCAGTATTTT. Translated: CASSEGLAGNWDTQYF.

The chain is built from TRBV10-3 and TRBJ1-1, with 7 nucleotides matching TRBD1. The CDR3 covers 14 residues. V shed 4 bases, J shed 1 base, and the junction held 3 bases outside the gene matches. CDR1 is ENHRY and CDR2 is SYGVKD in the germline V gene. The CDR3 reads CAISVEGANTEAFF. The CDR3 DNA reads TGTGCCATCAGTGTAGAGGGGGCGAACACTGAAGCTTTCTTT.

This rearrangement joins TRBV19 to TRBJ2-2; D might be TRBD1 (6 bases). Germline V lookup: CDR1 LNHDA, CDR2 SQIVND (reference sequence). Trimming removed 9 bases from V and 2 bases from J, with 13 bases in between. The CDR3 spans 14 residues. The CDR3 loop reads CASKPTGNTGELFF. For the CDR3, the DNA is TGTGCCAGCAAGCCGACAGGTAACACCGGGGAGCTGTTTTTT.

This rearrangement joins TRBV11-2 to TRBJ1-1, with D possibly being TRBD1 (5 bases). CDR3 length equals 14 residues. The ends were cut back, 3 bases at V and 1 base at J, with 9 bases in the middle. Germline CDR1 is SGHAT and CDR2 is FQNNGV. CDR3 amino acids: CASSFLQGNTEAFF. The CDR3 DNA reads as TGTGCCAGCAGCTTTCTTCAGGGGAACACTGAAGCTTTCTTT.

This clone was detected ten times or more. CDR3 in DNA: TGTGCCAGCAGAGCCCCCGGGGGGAGCAATCAGCCCCAGCATTTT. Its translation is CASRAPGGSNQPQHF. V usage is TRBV6-5 and J usage is TRBJ1-5; weak D call: TRBD1 (5 bases). Germline values: CDR1 MNHEY, CDR2 SVGAGI. This CDR3 spans 15 amino acids. Deletions cut 6 bases from V and 1 base from J, with 13 bases between.

The CDR3 DNA reads as TGTGCCAGCAGTTTATGGAAGGGGGCATCTTCTCGCGGCTACACCTTC. This encodes CASSLWKGASSRGYTF. The chain couples TRBV28 to TRBJ1-2, with TRBD1 identical over 7 bases. V gave up 0 bases and J gave up 8 bases; unmatched junction bases: 12. Germline CDR1 is MDHEN and CDR2 is SYDVKM. CDR3 length equals 16 residues.

The chain carries TRBV28 and TRBJ2-2; TRBD2 agrees at 13 bases. The CDR3 is 16 residues long. The germline V gene has CDR1 MDHEN and CDR2 SYDVKM. J gave up 2 bases and V 5 bases, and 2 bases lay outside the gene matches. CDR3 sequence: CASSRGLAGNTGELFF. Here the CDR3 DNA reads TGTGCCAGCAGTAGGGGACTAGCGGGAAACACCGGGGAGCTGTTTTTT. The whole variable domain, filled in from reference TRBV28 and TRBJ2-2, reads DVKVTQSSRYLVKRTGEKVFLECVQDMDHENMFWYRQDPGLGLRLIYFSYDVKMKEKGDIPEGYSVSREKKERFSLILESASTNQTSMYLCASSRGLAGNTGELFFGEGSRLTVL.

This chain connects TRBV6-5 to TRBJ1-3; D ambiguous. The CDR3 is 12 residues long. CDR1 and CDR2 from the germline V gene are MNHEY and SVGAGI. V lost 4 bases and J 4 bases, leaving 5 bases between the germline ends. The CDR3 bases are TGTGCCAGCAGTTCTCCGGGAAACACCATATATTTT. It codes for CASSSPGNTIYF.

The chain couples TRBV6-5 to TRBJ2-7, with TRBD2 matching over 8 bases. The germline CDR1 and CDR2 sequences are MNHEY and SVGAGI. V gave up 2 bases and J gave up 1 base; unmatched junction bases: 7. This CDR3 is 16 amino acids long. The CDR3: CASSYQAGGGSYEQYF. As DNA, the CDR3 is TGTGCCAGCAGTTACCAGGCGGGGGGAGGGTCCTACGAGCAGTACTTC.

This clone has a single count. The chain couples TRBV27 to TRBJ2-1, with TRBD1 matching 7 bases. CDR1 is MNHEY, CDR2 SMNVEV, per germline (reference sequence). This CDR3 spans 17 amino acids. The J segment lost 5 bases and the V segment lost 6 bases, leaving 16 bases of the junction unmatched. CDR3 loop: CASRTQGGPLIHNEQFF. CDR3 DNA sequence: TGTGCCAGCAGGACCCAAGGGGGCCCGTTGATTCACAATGAGCAGTTCTTC.

This clone was seen once. The V gene is TRBV6-5, the J gene TRBJ2-7; the D is unclear. With 0 bases removed from V and 2 bases from J, the gap between germline ends came to 8 bases. The CDR3 is 14 amino acids. Germline CDR1 MNHEY, CDR2 SVGAGI. The CDR3 loop reads CASSYSVSTYEQYF. CDR3 DNA: TGTGCCAGCAGTTACTCGGTCAGTACCTACGAGCAGTACTTC.

The chain combines TRBV4-2 with TRBJ2-3; 9 bases map to TRBD2. Germline CDR1 reads LGHNA; CDR2 reads YNFKEQ. The CDR3 runs to 15 residues. Losses at the gene ends were 1 base for V and 6 bases for J; bases not matched to a gene: 5. In DNA, the CDR3 is TGTGCCAGCAGCCAAGGGCGGGGGGGAGGTGATACGCAGTATTTT. Residues: CASSQGRGGGDTQYF.

This chain joins TRBV9 and TRBJ2-3, with D tentatively TRBD2 (7 bases). The germline V and J ends were trimmed by 0 bases and 5 bases, with 19 bases remaining between them. Germline CDR1 SGDLS, CDR2 YYNGEE. The length of the CDR3 is 17 residues. CDR3 in amino acids: CASSVGTRGGAGDTQYF. The CDR3 coding sequence is TGTGCCAGCAGCGTAGGAACTAGAGGGGGGGCAGGAGATACGCAGTATTTT. Full variable domain (rest looked up from reference TRBV9 and TRBJ2-3): DSGVTQTPKHLITATGQRVTLRCSPRSGDLSVYWYQQSLDQGLQFLIQYYNGEERAKGNILERFSAQQFPDLHSELNLSSLELGDSALYFCASSVGTRGGAGDTQYFGPGTRLTVL.

This clone was detected only a few times. This chain links TRBV10-1 with TRBJ2-2; D is perhaps TRBD2 (5 bases). The CDR3 contains 14 residues. V was shortened by 6 bases and J by 3 bases, with 11 bases between the two germline ends. Germline CDR1 WNHNN, CDR2 SYGVQD (reference sequence). CDR3 in amino acids: CASRKMGDTGELFF. DNA of the CDR3: TGCGCCAGCAGAAAGATGGGAGACACCGGGGAGCTGTTTTTT.